This T cell receptor beta chain emerged from a study of T cell responses to AZD1222 COVID-19 vaccine. Findings of the study overall: Samples come after the peak T cell response, not at day 14. CD4 TCRs associated with vaccination spanned spike, dominating at 160-218 and 743-854. Clonal diversity was possibly underestimated; the donors were predominantly white British and more often female.

Pooled in the analysis were second doses at about 4 or about 12 weeks. The CDR3 consists of 13 residues. With 6 bases removed from V and 0 bases from J, the gap between germline ends came to 10 bases. CDR1 is SGHDT, CDR2 YYEEEE, per germline. As for this clone: What it binds is unknown.

Sequencing used immunoSEQ multiplex PCR; TCRdb keeps in-frame clones, though not all of them. The top ten clones hold about 3.5% of a sample with over 150,000 clones, roughly 92% of them seen once. The sample in question was peripheral blood, obtained 28 days after the second AZD1222 dose. The genes are TRBV5-6 and TRBJ2-7, with D unresolved. The source is an adult who received the AZD1222 COVID-19 vaccine. CDR3 loop: CASTGDLSYEQYF. CDR3 DNA: TGTGCCAGCACTGGGGATCTCTCCTACGAGCAGTACTTC.